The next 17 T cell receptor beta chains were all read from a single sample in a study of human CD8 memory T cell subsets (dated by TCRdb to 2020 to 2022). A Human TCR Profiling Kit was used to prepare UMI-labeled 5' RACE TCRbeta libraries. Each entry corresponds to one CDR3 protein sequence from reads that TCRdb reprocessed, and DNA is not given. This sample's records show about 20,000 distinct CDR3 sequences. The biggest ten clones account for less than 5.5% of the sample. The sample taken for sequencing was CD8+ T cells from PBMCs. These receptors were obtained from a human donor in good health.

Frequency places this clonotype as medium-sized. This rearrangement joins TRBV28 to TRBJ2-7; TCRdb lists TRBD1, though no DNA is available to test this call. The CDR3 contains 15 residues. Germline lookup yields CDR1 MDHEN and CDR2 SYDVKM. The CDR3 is CASSLPPGQGGGQYF.

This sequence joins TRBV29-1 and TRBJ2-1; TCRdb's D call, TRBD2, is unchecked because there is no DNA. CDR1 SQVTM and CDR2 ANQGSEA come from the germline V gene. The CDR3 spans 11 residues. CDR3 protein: CSVESGPEQFF.

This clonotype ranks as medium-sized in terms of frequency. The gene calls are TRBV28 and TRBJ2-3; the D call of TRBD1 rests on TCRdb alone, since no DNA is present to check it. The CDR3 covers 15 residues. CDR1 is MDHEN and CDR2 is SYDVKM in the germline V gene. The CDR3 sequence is CASSYRGDGGDTQYF.

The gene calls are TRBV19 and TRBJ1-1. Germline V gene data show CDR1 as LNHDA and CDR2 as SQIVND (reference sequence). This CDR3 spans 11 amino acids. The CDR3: CASSFNTEAFF.

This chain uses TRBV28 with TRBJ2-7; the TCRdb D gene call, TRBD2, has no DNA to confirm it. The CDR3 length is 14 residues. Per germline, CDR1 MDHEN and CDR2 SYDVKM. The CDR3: CASSLGTEAYEQYF. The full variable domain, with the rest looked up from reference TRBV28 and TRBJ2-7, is DVKVTQSSRYLVKRTGEKVFLECVQDMDHENMFWYRQDPGLGLRLIYFSYDVKMKEKGDIPEGYSVSREKKERFSLILESASTNQTSMYLCASSLGTEAYEQYFGPGTRLTVT.

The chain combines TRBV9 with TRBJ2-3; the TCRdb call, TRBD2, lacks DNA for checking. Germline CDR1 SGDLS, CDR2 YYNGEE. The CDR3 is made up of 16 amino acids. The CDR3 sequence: CASSVAAGGTTDTQYF.

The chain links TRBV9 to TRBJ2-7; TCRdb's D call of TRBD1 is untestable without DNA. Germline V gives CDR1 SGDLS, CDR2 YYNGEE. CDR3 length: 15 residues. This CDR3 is CASSVGGAATAEQYF.

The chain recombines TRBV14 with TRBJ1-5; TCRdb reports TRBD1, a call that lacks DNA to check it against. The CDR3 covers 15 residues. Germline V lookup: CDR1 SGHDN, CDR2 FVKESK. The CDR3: CASSQGSGGNQPQHF. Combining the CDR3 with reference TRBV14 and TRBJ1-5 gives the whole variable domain EAGVTQFPSHSVIEKGQTVTLRCDPISGHDNLYWYRRVMGKEIKFLLHFVKESKQDESGMPNNRFLAERTGGTYSTLKVQPAELEDSGVYFCASSQGSGGNQPQHFGDGTRLSIL.

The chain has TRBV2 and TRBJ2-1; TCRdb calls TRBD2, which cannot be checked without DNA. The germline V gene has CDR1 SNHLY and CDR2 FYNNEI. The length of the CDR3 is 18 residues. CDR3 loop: CASSELVAGQSSYNEQFF.

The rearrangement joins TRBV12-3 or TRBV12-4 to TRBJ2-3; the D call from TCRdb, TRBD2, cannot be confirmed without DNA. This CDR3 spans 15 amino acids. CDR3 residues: CASSLGREGIDTQYF.

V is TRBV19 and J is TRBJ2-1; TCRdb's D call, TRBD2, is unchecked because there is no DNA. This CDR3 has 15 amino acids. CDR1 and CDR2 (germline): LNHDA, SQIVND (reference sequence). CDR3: CASSILTSGPNEQFF.

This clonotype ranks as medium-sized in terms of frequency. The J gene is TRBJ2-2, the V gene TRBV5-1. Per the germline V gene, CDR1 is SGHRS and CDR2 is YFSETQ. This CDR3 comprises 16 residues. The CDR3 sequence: CASSWGVETNTGELFF.

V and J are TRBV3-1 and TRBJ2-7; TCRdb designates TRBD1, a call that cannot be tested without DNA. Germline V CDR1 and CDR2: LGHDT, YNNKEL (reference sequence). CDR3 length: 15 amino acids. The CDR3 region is CASSPYSGANYEQYF.

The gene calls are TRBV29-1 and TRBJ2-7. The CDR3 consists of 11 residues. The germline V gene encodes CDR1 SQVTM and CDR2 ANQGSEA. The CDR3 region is CSVRDSYEQYF.

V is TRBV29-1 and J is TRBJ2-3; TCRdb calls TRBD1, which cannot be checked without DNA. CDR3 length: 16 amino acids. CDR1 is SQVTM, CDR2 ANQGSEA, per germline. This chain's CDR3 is CSVEDRDSWAPDTQYF.

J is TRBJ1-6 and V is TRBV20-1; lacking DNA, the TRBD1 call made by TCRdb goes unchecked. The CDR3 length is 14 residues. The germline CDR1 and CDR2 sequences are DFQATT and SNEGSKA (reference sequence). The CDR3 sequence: CSATFDRANSPLHF.

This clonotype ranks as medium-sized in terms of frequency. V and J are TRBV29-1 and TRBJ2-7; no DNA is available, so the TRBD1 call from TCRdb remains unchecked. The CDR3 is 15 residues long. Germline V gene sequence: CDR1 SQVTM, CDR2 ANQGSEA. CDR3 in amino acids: CSVEVTDRVGYEQYF.